A selection of T cell receptor beta chains follows, all from one sample in a study of blood T cell repertoires in COVID-19. Some clones are missing from TCRdb's copy, which holds only in-frame ones; the method was immunoSEQ multiplex PCR. The repertoire holds 300,000 to 350,000 clones, with approximately 88% as singletons. Material for sequencing was peripheral blood. Receptors were obtained from a man aged 25-45 years with COVID-19, enrolled during active disease. Both conserved end residues are part of each CDR3. A D gene is named only where the DNA matches it firmly. Clone size, where shown, is once, few, many, or a class for clones that have expanded.

D,J,size,V,CDR3,DNA
.,TRBJ1-5,.,TRBV7-2,CATQGYGDQPQHF,TGTGCCACCCAGGGTTACGGCGATCAGCCCCAGCATTTT
.,TRBJ1-2,once,TRBV3-1/TRBV3-2,CASSQAGDSHYDGYTF,TGTGCCAGCAGCCAAGCTGGGGACTCACACTACGATGGCTACACCTTC
TRBD1,TRBJ1-2,.,TRBV28,CASTMTGIGYTF,TGTGCCAGCACCATGACAGGGATCGGCTACACCTTC
TRBD1,TRBJ2-1,.,TRBV6-4,CASSEAGTATYNEQFF,TGTGCCAGCAGTGAGGCCGGGACAGCGACATACAATGAGCAGTTCTTC
.,TRBJ2-7,once,TRBV29-1,CSLGSAPPYEQYF,TGCAGCTTGGGCTCGGCCCCGCCTTACGAGCAGTACTTC
.,TRBJ2-6,.,TRBV7-9,CASSLALVANVLTF,TGTGCCAGCAGCTTAGCCCTCGTGGCCAACGTCCTGACTTTC
TRBD1,TRBJ2-7,.,TRBV6-2/TRBV6-3,CASSYPRTGTFTYEQYF,TGTGCCAGCAGTTACCCGCGGACAGGGACCTTCACCTACGAGCAGTACTTC
TRBD2,TRBJ2-1,.,TRBV7-9,CASSFGLAGVDEQFF,TGTGCCAGCAGCTTTGGACTAGCGGGAGTGGATGAGCAGTTCTTC
TRBD1,TRBJ1-3,.,TRBV6-5,CASSLQGISGNTIYF,TGTGCCAGCAGCCTACAGGGGATCTCTGGAAACACCATATATTTT
TRBD2,TRBJ2-7,few,TRBV6-6,CASLGLAGVLYEQYF,TGTGCCTCCCTGGGACTAGCGGGAGTATTATACGAGCAGTACTTC
TRBD1,TRBJ2-2,.,TRBV7-9,CASSPGTGNTGELFF,TGTGCCAGCAGCCCCGGGACAGGGAACACCGGGGAGCTGTTTTTT
.,TRBJ2-7,.,TRBV6-1,CASSDGYEQYF,TGTGCCAGCAGTGACGGCTACGAGCAGTACTTC
.,TRBJ1-1,.,TRBV18,CASSQDSSEAFF,TGTGCCAGCTCACAAGACAGTTCTGAAGCTTTCTTT
.,TRBJ2-1,.,TRBV5-4,CASSFIIQGIYNEQFF,TGTGCCAGCAGCTTTATAATTCAGGGAATATACAATGAGCAGTTCTTC
TRBD1,TRBJ2-2,.,TRBV6-2/TRBV6-3,CASSYSLTGDNTGELFF,TGTGCCAGCAGTTACTCGCTGACAGGGGACAACACCGGGGAGCTGTTTTTT
TRBD2,TRBJ2-7,once,TRBV6-5,CASSYSSGGASYEQYF,TGTGCCAGCAGTTACTCTAGCGGGGGGGCCTCCTACGAGCAGTACTTC
TRBD2,TRBJ2-7,.,TRBV4-2,CASSQDHRLAGGYEQYF,TGTGCCAGCAGCCAAGATCATCGACTAGCGGGGGGCTACGAGCAGTACTTC
.,TRBJ2-1,.,TRBV5-6,CASTSWGHFTNEQFF,TGTGCCAGCACCTCGTGGGGACATTTCACCAATGAGCAGTTCTTC
.,TRBJ1-1,.,TRBV6-1,CASSEVGWQGGEAFF,TGTGCCAGCAGTGAAGTAGGGTGGCAGGGTGGTGAAGCTTTCTTT
.,TRBJ2-1,.,TRBV24-1,CATSDFTGINEQFF,TGTGCCACCAGTGATTTCACGGGTATCAATGAGCAGTTCTTC
.,TRBJ2-5,once,TRBV11-3,CASSLAWRALQETQYF,TGTGCCAGCAGCTTAGCTTGGCGGGCGCTCCAAGAGACCCAGTACTTC
TRBD1,TRBJ2-2,many,TRBV28,CASSLGRGHRAGELFF,TGTGCCAGCAGTTTAGGCAGGGGGCATCGGGCCGGGGAGCTGTTTTTT
.,TRBJ2-1,.,TRBV7-9,CASSSRRRDTSSYNEQFF,TGTGCCAGCAGCTCGCGACGTCGAGACACCAGCTCCTACAATGAGCAGTTCTTC
TRBD2,TRBJ2-5,.,TRBV6-2/TRBV6-3,CASSRGLAGGLPETQYF,TGTGCCAGCAGTAGGGGTCTAGCGGGGGGGCTTCCAGAGACCCAGTACTTC
TRBD2,TRBJ2-7,once,TRBV27,CASSGLAAIAYEQYF,TGTGCCAGCAGTGGACTAGCGGCAATAGCCTACGAGCAGTACTTC
.,TRBJ1-6,.,TRBV4-2,CASSPGPNSPLHF,TGTGCCAGCAGTCCGGGTCCTAATTCACCCCTCCACTTT
TRBD1,TRBJ2-7,few,TRBV18,CASSPQDRAGEQYF,TGTGCCAGCTCACCTCAGGACAGGGCGGGTGAGCAGTACTTC
TRBD2,TRBJ2-2,.,TRBV28,CASQRGGAPTGELFF,TGTGCCAGTCAACGGGGGGGGGCGCCCACCGGGGAGCTGTTTTTT
.,TRBJ2-7,.,TRBV5-4,CATRGQSSESYEQYF,TGTGCCACCCGAGGACAATCGTCTGAGAGCTACGAGCAGTACTTC